Included here is one T cell receptor beta chain sequence, with context. This sample is part of a study of control samples from healthy donors and cancer patients. V was shortened by 2 bases and J by 6 bases, with 8 bases between the two germline ends. Germline V gives CDR1 MNHEY, CDR2 SVGAGI. The CDR3 covers 13 residues. Sequencing used immunoSEQ multiplex PCR; TCRdb keeps in-frame clones, though not all of them. In the table there are around 140,000 clones, about 90% of which are singletons. This rearrangement joins TRBV6-5 to TRBJ2-1, with D uncertain. Sequenced material: blood. This sequence was found in a woman between 45 and 65 years old in good health. The chain's CDR3 is CASSYELGNEQFF. The CDR3 nucleotides are TGTGCCAGCAGTTACGAGTTGGGCAATGAGCAGTTCTTC.